These 32 T cell receptor beta chains were all obtained from the same sample, sequenced in a study of T cells in Graves' hyperthyroidism and ophthalmopathy. Amplified TCR beta CDR3 regions derived from RNA transcripts. The HTBI primer set was used in a first-round RT-PCR of the TCR CDR3. TCRdb processed the multiplex PCR reads anew with MiXCR; each CDR3 protein has one entry. This table holds about 520,000 distinct CDR3 sequences, roughly 24% found once. Sequencing used blood. These receptors all stem from a woman in her 30s with Graves' ophthalmopathy.

This clonotype was counted at least ten times. The chain uses TRBV2 and TRBJ1-2; TRBD1 is a possible D gene (5 bases). CDR3 length: 14 amino acids. The germline V gene has CDR1 SNHLY and CDR2 FYNNEI. V lost 9 bases and J lost 4, with 18 bases in between. CDR3 sequence reads: CARRTRSPSYGYTF. DNA of the CDR3: TGTGCCAGGAGGACAAGATCCCCTTCCTATGGCTACACCTTC.

This clonotype was detected ten times or more. The V gene is TRBV6-1, the J gene TRBJ2-7; TRBD2 is a possible D gene (6 bases). Trimming left V 6 bases short and J 2 bases short, with 23 bases between. CDR3 length: 17 residues. CDR1 is MNHNS, CDR2 SASEGT, per germline. DNA of the CDR3: TGTGCCAGCAGCCATCACCCCTCCGGGACTTGGACCTACGAGCAGTACTTC. The encoded protein is CASSHHPSGTWTYEQYF.

This clonotype was detected many times. The chain is built from TRBV12-3 or TRBV12-4 and TRBJ1-2; the D gene is possibly TRBD1 (5 bases). The CDR3 is made up of 16 amino acids. Trimming removed 5 bases from V and 3 bases from J, with 19 bases in between. The CDR3 reads CASSDELLDSYYGYTF. Here the CDR3 DNA reads TGTGCCAGCAGTGACGAATTACTTGACAGCTACTATGGCTACACCTTC.

This clonotype came up many times. This chain links TRBV18 with TRBJ2-5; D remains ambiguous. Between the trimmed V and J ends, which lost 4 bases and 0 bases, there was a span of 3 bases. The CDR3 is made up of 12 amino acids. CDR1 is KGHSH, CDR2 LQKENI, per germline. The CDR3, as DNA: TGTGCCAGCTCACGCTACCAAGAGACCCAGTACTTC. Its translation is CASSRYQETQYF.

This clonotype was seen ten or more times. The V call is TRBV29-1, the J call TRBJ2-5; TRBD1 agrees at 9 bases. After removal of 7 bases from V and 5 bases from J, the junction contained 8 bases not matched to a gene. The CDR3 consists of 13 residues. Looked up from germline, CDR1 is SQVTM and CDR2 is ANQGSEA. The CDR3 sequence is CSAPTGGGETQYF. CDR3 DNA sequence: TGCAGCGCCCCGACAGGGGGGGGGGAGACCCAGTACTTC.

This chain links TRBV13 with TRBJ2-2; D ambiguous. Germline CDR1 is PRHDT and CDR2 is FYEKMQ (reference sequence). The V end lost 0 bases, the J end lost 0 bases, and 8 bases lay between the germline ends. The CDR3 has 16 amino acids. The CDR3 region has the DNA TGTGCCAGCAGCTTAGGCCCGCCACCGAACACCGGGGAGCTGTTTTTT. As protein: CASSLGPPPNTGELFF.

This clonotype was seen at least ten times. The J gene is TRBJ2-7, the V gene TRBV6-2 or TRBV6-3; TRBD1 agrees at 9 bases. This CDR3 region has 16 residues. The ends lost 2 bases at V and 5 bases at J; junction bases unmatched: 10. The germline V gene has CDR1 MNHEY and CDR2 SVGEGT. The CDR3: CASSYHTGGSGNEQYF. CDR3 DNA sequence: TGTGCCAGCAGTTACCATACAGGGGGCTCAGGGAACGAGCAGTACTTC.

This clonotype was seen ten or more times. V is TRBV24-1 and J is TRBJ2-7; no clear D gene. The length of the CDR3 is 14 residues. Trimming took 4 bases from V and 4 from J, leaving 13 bases between them. Germline CDR1 is KGHDR and CDR2 is SFDVKD. In nucleotides, the CDR3 is TGTGCCACCAGTGACCCAAGTTCGGGTTACGAGCAGTACTTC. Translation gives CATSDPSSGYEQYF.

The table lists this clonotype with a few counts. This clone may be a read error of a much larger clone one base away. V gene TRBV12-3 or TRBV12-4 combines with J gene TRBJ1-3, with 10 bases aligning to TRBD1. The CDR3 sequence is 15 residues long. The CDR3 spells CASTATGGSGITIYF. The DNA of the CDR3 is TGTGCCAGCACCGCGACAGGGGGCTCTGGAATCACCATATATTTT.

This clonotype was recorded many times. The CDR3 region has the DNA TGTGCCAGCAGCCAAATTAACTCTGGAAACACCATATATTTT. Its protein is CASSQINSGNTIYF. This chain joins TRBV7-9 and TRBJ1-3; D is ambiguous. The CDR3 contains 14 residues. Germline CDR1 is SEHNR and CDR2 is FQNEAQ (reference sequence). Trimming stripped 5 bases from V and 0 bases from J, with 8 bases between.

This clonotype has at least ten counts. The chain is built from TRBV24-1 and TRBJ2-5, with TRBD1 as a possible D gene (6 bases). The V end lost 1 base, the J end lost 0 bases, and 14 bases lay between the germline ends. The CDR3 sequence is 17 residues long. Germline loops: CDR1 KGHDR, CDR2 SFDVKD. The DNA for the CDR3 is TGTGCCACCAGTGATTTCATTCCGCAGGGGAACCAAGAGACCCAGTACTTC. Its translation: CATSDFIPQGNQETQYF.

This clonotype was recorded many times. The V and J genes are TRBV11-2 and TRBJ2-5, with 7 bases identical to TRBD2. The germline V gene encodes CDR1 SGHAT and CDR2 FQNNGV. The CDR3 loop spans 13 amino acids. The junction had 7 bases not matched to a gene; V was cut back by 8 bases and J by 4 bases. The CDR3 sequence is CASGVRGGETQYF. The CDR3 DNA reads TGTGCCAGCGGAGTTCGCGGGGGAGAGACCCAGTACTTC. Using reference TRBV11-2 and TRBJ2-5 for the parts outside the CDR3, the full variable domain is EAGVAQSPRYKIIEKRQSVAFWCNPISGHATLYWYQQILGQGPKLLIQFQNNGVVDDSQLPKDRFSAERLKGVDSTLKIQPAKLEDSAVYLCASGVRGGETQYFGPGTRLLVL.

The CDR3 coding sequence is TGTGCCAGCACCCCCCAGGGAGGAGAGACCCAGTACTTC. Residues: CASTPQGGETQYF. V and J are TRBV12-3 or TRBV12-4 and TRBJ2-5; possibly TRBD2 for D (6 bases). The CDR3 is 13 amino acids. V lost 7 bases to trimming and J lost 4 bases, with 13 bases between them.

This clonotype was found many times. The chain carries TRBV5-1 and TRBJ2-7; 9 positions match TRBD1. Germline CDR1 reads SGHRS; CDR2 reads YFSETQ. V gave up 8 bases and J gave up 3 bases; unmatched junction bases: 6. CDR3 length: 13 residues. CDR3 nucleotide sequence: TGCGCCAGTGGGACAGGGTCGGGCTACGAGCAGTACTTC. Translating it yields CASGTGSGYEQYF. The full variable domain, rest sourced from reference TRBV5-1 and TRBJ2-7, is KAGVTQTPRYLIKTRGQQVTLSCSPISGHRSVSWYQQTPGQGLQFLFEYFSETQRNKGNFPGRFSGRQFSNSRSEMNVSTLELGDSALYLCASGTGSGYEQYFGPGTRLTVT.

Turning to this clonotype: The junction departs from germline at one end; a sequencing error may be responsible. The V call is TRBV25-1, the J call TRBJ1-2; 8 positions agree with TRBD1. This CDR3 contains 15 residues. Germline-derived CDR1 and CDR2 are MGHDK and SYGVNS. The CDR3 sequence: CASSEQGAQDYGYSF. In DNA form, the CDR3 reads TGTGCCAGCAGTGAGCAGGGGGCGCAGGACTATGGCTACTCCTTC.

This clonotype has more than one count but fewer than ten. The chain joins TRBV6-1 to TRBJ2-3, with D possibly matching TRBD1 (6 bases). The length of the CDR3 is 15 residues. The V end was cut by 6 bases, the J end by 0 bases, with 13 bases between. CDR1 is MNHNS, CDR2 SASEGT, per germline. The CDR3 nucleotides read TGTGCCAGCAGGTTCAGGGGTTACAGCACAGATACGCAGTATTTT. This sequence encodes CASRFRGYSTDTQYF.

The gene calls are TRBV6-1 and TRBJ2-7, with 9 bases lining up with TRBD1. Per germline, CDR1 MNHNS and CDR2 SASEGT. The CDR3 has 13 amino acids. With 6 bases clipped from V and 5 bases from J, the junction kept 5 bases outside the gene matches. This chain's CDR3 is CASRRDRVNEQYF. For the CDR3, the DNA is TGTGCCAGCAGGCGGGACAGGGTCAACGAGCAGTACTTC.

The chain combines TRBV27 with TRBJ2-7; 7 nucleotides match TRBD2. V shed 6 bases, J shed 0 bases, and the junction held 11 bases outside the gene matches. Germline lookup yields CDR1 MNHEY and CDR2 SMNVEV (reference sequence). The CDR3 spans 16 residues. The CDR3: CASSQGAGRVSYEQYF. The CDR3 DNA follows: TGTGCCAGCAGCCAGGGAGCGGGACGCGTCTCCTACGAGCAGTACTTC.

DNA for the CDR3: TGCGCCAGCAACGCGGACAGCGGACCCGGGGAGCTGTTTTTT. Protein: CASNADSGPGELFF. The rearrangement links TRBV5-1 to TRBJ2-2; a weak D match, TRBD1 (6 bases). V dropped 6 bases and J dropped 6 bases, with 15 bases sitting between them. This CDR3 spans 14 amino acids. Germline values: CDR1 SGHRS, CDR2 YFSETQ.

The chain carries TRBV6-2 or TRBV6-3 and TRBJ1-1, with TRBD1 identical over 7 bases. V was clipped by 8 bases and J by 3 bases; unmatched bases: 6. CDR3 size: 13 residues. Germline V gives CDR1 MNHEY, CDR2 SVGEGT. The CDR3 nucleotides read TGTGCCAGCTATTTGACAGGGCACACTGAAGCTTTCTTT. It codes for CASYLTGHTEAFF.

The rearrangement links TRBV6-1 to TRBJ2-7, with D possibly matching TRBD2 (6 bases). The CDR3 runs to 14 residues. CDR1 is MNHNS, CDR2 SASEGT, per germline. The V and J ends lost 7 bases and 3 bases respectively, with 16 bases between them. CDR3 bases: TGTGCCAGCAAACCCCTCCGGGGGAGCTACGAGCAGTACTTC. It is translated as CASKPLRGSYEQYF.

This clonotype has a count of ten or more. The chain recombines TRBV27 with TRBJ2-7, with 8 bases matching TRBD1. The germline gives CDR1 MNHEY, CDR2 SMNVEV (reference sequence). The CDR3 totals 15 residues. With 3 bases clipped from V and 3 bases from J, the junction kept 7 bases outside the gene matches. The DNA for the CDR3 is TGTGCCAGCAGTTTCACGACAGGGGATTTCTACGAGCAGTACTTC. This gives the protein CASSFTTGDFYEQYF.

This clonotype was counted at least ten times. The chain recombines TRBV29-1 with TRBJ2-5; 9 bases are a match to TRBD1. V gave up 5 bases and J gave up 9 bases; unmatched junction bases: 13. The CDR3 has 14 residues. Germline CDR1 is SQVTM and CDR2 is ANQGSEA. The CDR3 reads CSVLGQGYRLAQYF. The CDR3 region has the DNA TGCAGCGTTCTTGGACAGGGGTATAGATTAGCCCAGTACTTC.

This clonotype was seen many times. This chain connects TRBV7-2 to TRBJ1-2, with 9 bases that match TRBD1. The CDR3 covers 15 residues. The junction had 12 bases not matched to a gene; V was cut back by 5 bases and J by 8 bases. Germline CDR1 is SGHTA and CDR2 is FQGNSA. This CDR3 reads CASSLPGQGLFGYTF. Here the CDR3 DNA reads TGTGCCAGCAGCCTTCCGGGACAGGGCCTTTTCGGCTACACCTTC.

As to this clonotype: Germline is not matched at one junction end, which may reflect a read error. The chain combines TRBV10-3 with TRBJ2-2; 7 bases match TRBD1. The CDR3 has 16 amino acids. CDR1 is ENHRY and CDR2 is SYGVKD in the germline V gene. The DNA of the CDR3 is TGTGCCATCAGTCAGTCCGGGACAGACAACACCGGGGAGCTGTTTTTT. It encodes CAISQSGTDNTGELFF.

This clonotype occurred a few times. This chain connects TRBV7-8 to TRBJ2-7, with 14 bases that match TRBD2. CDR3 length: 14 amino acids. The germline gives CDR1 SGHVS, CDR2 FQNEAQ. With V trimmed by 2 bases and J by 13 bases, 7 bases remained unmatched. CDR3 coding DNA: TGTGCCAGCAGCTTAATGGGACTAGCGGGAGTCTCATACTTC. Its translation is CASSLMGLAGVSYF.

This clonotype was recorded at least ten times. The chain uses TRBV29-1 and TRBJ1-5; TRBD1 agrees at 7 bases. The V gene end was trimmed by 4 bases and the J gene end by 2 bases; junction bases not matched to a gene: 2. CDR3 length: 13 amino acids. Per the germline V gene, CDR1 is SQVTM and CDR2 is ANQGSEA. CDR3 nucleotides: TGCAGCGTTGCCACAGGGGGCAATCAGCCCCAGCATTTT. Protein: CSVATGGNQPQHF. Together with reference TRBV29-1 and TRBJ1-5, the CDR3 gives the full variable domain: SAVISQKPSRDICQRGTSLTIQCQVDSQVTMMFWYRQQPGQSLTLIATANQGSEATYESGFVIDKFPISRPNLTFSTLTVSNMSPEDSSIYLCSVATGGNQPQHFGDGTRLSIL.

This clonotype was counted between two and nine times. The V and J genes are TRBV10-3 and TRBJ1-2; D might be TRBD1 (5 bases). From germline, CDR1 is ENHRY and CDR2 SYGVKD. The germline V and J ends were trimmed by 6 bases and 4 bases, with 9 bases remaining between them. The CDR3 covers 12 residues. The CDR3 DNA reads TGTGCCATCAGGGACACCGGCTATGGCTACACCTTC. Its translation: CAIRDTGYGYTF.

There are a few counts of this clonotype. The chain has TRBV6-1 and TRBJ1-5; perhaps TRBD1 as D (5 bases). Trimming shortened V by 2 bases and J by 6 bases, and 8 bases separated the two germline ends. The CDR3 loop spans 13 amino acids. Per germline, CDR1 MNHNS and CDR2 SASEGT. Here the CDR3 reads CASSERGFQPQHF. Here the CDR3 DNA reads TGTGCCAGCAGTGAACGGGGGTTTCAGCCCCAGCATTTT.

This clonotype was picked up many times. This may be a read error, as it is one base from a much larger clone. The chain employs TRBV12-3 or TRBV12-4 and TRBJ1-1; 10 nucleotides align to TRBD1. V dropped 5 bases and J dropped 0; count of bases not matched to a gene: 6. This CDR3 spans 16 amino acids. The CDR3 coding sequence is TGTGCCAGCAGTATCGGACAGGGGGTCGTGAACACTGAAGCTTTCTTT. This translates into CASSIGQGVVNTEAFF.

This clonotype was observed a few times. The chain combines TRBV28 with TRBJ2-7; either TRBD1 or TRBD2 may fit D (7 bases each). The V gene lost 3 bases and the J gene lost 3 bases, with 18 bases spanning the gap. CDR3 length: 16 amino acids. CDR1 is MDHEN, CDR2 SYDVKM, per germline. The CDR3 region has the DNA TGTGCCAGCAGTTTCCAGCCCGACAGGGAGGGCTACGAGCAGTACTTC. This gives the protein CASSFQPDREGYEQYF. Drawing the rest from reference TRBV28 and TRBJ2-7, the complete variable domain is DVKVTQSSRYLVKRTGEKVFLECVQDMDHENMFWYRQDPGLGLRLIYFSYDVKMKEKGDIPEGYSVSREKKERFSLILESASTNQTSMYLCASSFQPDREGYEQYFGPGTRLTVT.

This clonotype was seen many times. J is TRBJ2-7 and V is TRBV12-3 or TRBV12-4; D call uncertain. The CDR3 contains 11 residues. V lost 1 base to trimming and J lost 12 bases, with 10 bases between them. The CDR3 loop is CASSLGVDWYF. The CDR3 DNA sequence: TGTGCCAGCAGTTTAGGGGTGGATTGGTACTTC.